This T cell receptor beta chain originates from a study of regulatory T cells in long-lasting Graves disease. Time point denoted: newly diagnosed GD, antithyroid drugs for less than 3 months. From RNA extracted from PBMCs, the TCR library was made. There are 16 residues in the CDR3. V lost 5 bases to trimming and J lost 5 bases; unmatched junction nucleotides: 11. The germline V gene has CDR1 SEHNR and CDR2 FQNEAQ (reference sequence). This clonotype was recorded a few times. Assembly of TCR beta libraries relied on iRepertoire HTBI primers together with Arm-PCR of CDR3 regions. Each CDR3 protein is one row after TCRdb ran MiXCR on the multiplex PCR reads. The sample has about 380,000 distinct CDR3 sequences; about 14% are singletons.

The starting material was peripheral blood mononuclear cells (PBMCs), obtained at new diagnosis, from a patient treated with antithyroid drugs. This clonotype originated in a female donor with Graves disease. J is TRBJ2-2 and V is TRBV7-9; TRBD1 matches 7 bases. The CDR3 loop reads CASSRRQGPKTGELFF. The CDR3 DNA reads as TGTGCCAGCAGCCGTCGACAGGGCCCTAAAACCGGGGAGCTGTTTTTT.